What follows are 13 T cell receptor beta chains derived from one specimen sequenced in a study of T cells in Graves' hyperthyroidism and ophthalmopathy. It was RNA transcripts that yielded the amplified TCR beta CDR3 regions. The HTBI primer set was used in a first-round RT-PCR of the TCR CDR3. TCRdb re-called the multiplex PCR reads through MiXCR, storing one row per CDR3 protein. In the table there are approximately 590,000 distinct CDR3 sequences, approximately 15% of which are singletons. The sequenced sample was blood. The receptors here all came from a woman in her 30s with Graves' hyperthyroidism.

CDR3 in DNA: TGTGCCAGCTCACCGAAGGACAGGGTAGCGCACGAGCAGTACTTC. Its protein product is CASSPKDRVAHEQYF. The chain carries TRBV18 and TRBJ2-7; 8 bases align to TRBD1. The CDR3 contains 15 residues. Germline trimming cut 3 bases from V and 5 bases from J; bases unmatched to any gene: 9. Germline V gene sequence: CDR1 KGHSH, CDR2 LQKENI.

Ten or more counts support this clonotype. The rearrangement links TRBV30 to TRBJ2-7, with 7 bases that match TRBD2. Per germline, CDR1 GTSNPN and CDR2 SVGIG (reference sequence). This CDR3 is 14 amino acids long. Losses at the gene ends were 2 bases for V and 3 bases for J; bases not matched to a gene: 7. CDR3 nucleotide sequence: TGTGCCTGGAGTCCGTCTAGCGGTAACTACGAGCAGTACTTC. This sequence encodes CAWSPSSGNYEQYF. The full variable domain, its missing parts supplied by reference TRBV30 and TRBJ2-7, is SQTIHQWPATLVQPVGSPLSLECTVEGTSNPNLYWYRQAAGRGLQLLFYSVGIGQISSEVPQNLSASRPQDRQFILSSKKLLLSDSGFYLCAWSPSSGNYEQYFGPGTRLTVT.

This clonotype has a count of ten or more. The chain has TRBV5-1 and TRBJ1-6; unclear D gene. Germline V CDR1 and CDR2: SGHRS, YFSETQ. The CDR3 contains 16 residues. Trimming shortened V by 1 base and J by 8 bases, and 16 bases separated the two germline ends. In nucleotides, the CDR3 is TGCGCCAGCAGCTTGCTGGGAAATGCCCGAGATTCACCCCTCCACTTT. It encodes CASSLLGNARDSPLHF.

This clonotype was counted at least ten times. The chain is built from TRBV27 and TRBJ2-3, with 13 nucleotides matching TRBD2. Trimming took 5 bases from V and 8 from J; bases not matched to a gene: 4. This CDR3 region has 14 residues. Germline values: CDR1 MNHEY, CDR2 SMNVEV (reference sequence). The CDR3 bases are TGTGCCAGCAGTCCGGGACTAGCGGGACCTACGCAGTATTTT. This encodes CASSPGLAGPTQYF.

This clonotype showed up many times. V and J are TRBV20-1 and TRBJ2-7; 8 bases match TRBD2. The germline gives CDR1 DFQATT, CDR2 SNEGSKA (reference sequence). The CDR3 is 14 residues long. V dropped 3 bases and J dropped 4; count of bases not matched to a gene: 8. The CDR3 nucleotides are TGCAGTGCTAGTCGGCTAGCGGGTACTTACGAGCAGTACTTC. This encodes CSASRLAGTYEQYF.

The sample holds many counts of this clonotype. J is TRBJ2-7 and V is TRBV27; D is unresolved. The V end lost 8 bases, the J end lost 0 bases, and 14 bases lay between the germline ends. The CDR3 totals 14 residues. Per the germline V gene, CDR1 is MNHEY and CDR2 is SMNVEV (reference sequence). The CDR3 region is CASGSGPLSYEQYF. The CDR3, as DNA: TGTGCCAGCGGCTCCGGGCCGCTCTCCTACGAGCAGTACTTC.

The gene calls are TRBV11-2 and TRBJ1-2; D remains ambiguous. This CDR3 contains 13 residues. V was pared by 6 bases and J by 7 bases, with 15 bases between. Germline V lookup: CDR1 SGHAT, CDR2 FQNNGV. The CDR3 here is CASRPAVVRGYTF. In DNA, the CDR3 is TGTGCCAGCAGGCCCGCGGTCGTTCGTGGCTACACCTTC.

There are a few counts of this clonotype. This chain joins TRBV10-3 and TRBJ2-1; TRBD2 matches 11 bases. This CDR3 contains 15 residues. Unmatched junction bases numbered 5, after V lost 7 bases and J lost 3 bases. Looked up from germline, CDR1 is ENHRY and CDR2 is SYGVKD. The DNA for the CDR3 is TGTGCCATCACCTCGGGACTAGCGGACTACAATGAGCAGTTCTTC. This translates into CAITSGLADYNEQFF.

This clonotype was seen repeatedly, ten times or more. This chain connects TRBV30 to TRBJ2-5, with D tentatively TRBD1 (6 bases). The CDR3 is made up of 11 amino acids. CDR1 GTSNPN and CDR2 SVGIG come from the germline V gene (reference sequence). V lost 6 bases to trimming and J lost 2 bases, with 7 bases between them. This CDR3 is CACTGQETQYF. The CDR3 DNA is TGTGCCTGCACAGGGCAAGAGACCCAGTACTTC.

This clonotype was observed at least ten times. This chain links TRBV5-1 with TRBJ2-1, with a tentative D call TRBD1 (6 bases). Germline V gene data show CDR1 as SGHRS and CDR2 as YFSETQ. With 7 bases removed from V and 0 bases from J, the gap between germline ends came to 14 bases. The CDR3 covers 15 residues. CDR3: CASPPGESSYNEQFF. In nucleotides, the CDR3 is TGCGCCAGCCCCCCAGGGGAGAGCTCCTACAATGAGCAGTTCTTC.

This clonotype has ten or more counts. This rearrangement joins TRBV7-2 to TRBJ2-2; D perhaps matches TRBD1 (5 bases). V lost 8 bases to trimming and J lost 6 bases, with 19 bases between them. The CDR3 extends over 15 amino acids. CDR1 and CDR2 (germline): SGHTA, FQGNSA. The CDR3 DNA is TGTGCCAGCTACCAATGGGGCCAGGAGCCCGGGGAGCTGTTTTTT. Translated: CASYQWGQEPGELFF.

The rearrangement joins TRBV5-8 to TRBJ2-7; either TRBD1 or TRBD2 may fit D (6 bases each). This CDR3 has 15 amino acids. The germline V gene encodes CDR1 SGHTS and CDR2 YDEGEE. Trimming left V 0 bases short and J 9 bases short, with 19 bases between. For the CDR3, the DNA is TGTGCCAGCAGCTTGGCTTCTACGGGGGCTTTCGGGCAGTACTTC. It is translated as CASSLASTGAFGQYF.

This clonotype was detected a few times. The CDR3 nucleotides are TGTGCCAGCAGGACTAGCGGGAGCCCCGGGGAGCTGTTTTTT. It yields the protein CASRTSGSPGELFF. This chain joins TRBV6-2 or TRBV6-3 and TRBJ2-2; 12 bases map to TRBD2. Germline CDR1 MNHEY, CDR2 SVGEGT. The trim removed 6 bases at V and 6 bases at J, leaving 2 bases unmatched. There are 14 residues in the CDR3.